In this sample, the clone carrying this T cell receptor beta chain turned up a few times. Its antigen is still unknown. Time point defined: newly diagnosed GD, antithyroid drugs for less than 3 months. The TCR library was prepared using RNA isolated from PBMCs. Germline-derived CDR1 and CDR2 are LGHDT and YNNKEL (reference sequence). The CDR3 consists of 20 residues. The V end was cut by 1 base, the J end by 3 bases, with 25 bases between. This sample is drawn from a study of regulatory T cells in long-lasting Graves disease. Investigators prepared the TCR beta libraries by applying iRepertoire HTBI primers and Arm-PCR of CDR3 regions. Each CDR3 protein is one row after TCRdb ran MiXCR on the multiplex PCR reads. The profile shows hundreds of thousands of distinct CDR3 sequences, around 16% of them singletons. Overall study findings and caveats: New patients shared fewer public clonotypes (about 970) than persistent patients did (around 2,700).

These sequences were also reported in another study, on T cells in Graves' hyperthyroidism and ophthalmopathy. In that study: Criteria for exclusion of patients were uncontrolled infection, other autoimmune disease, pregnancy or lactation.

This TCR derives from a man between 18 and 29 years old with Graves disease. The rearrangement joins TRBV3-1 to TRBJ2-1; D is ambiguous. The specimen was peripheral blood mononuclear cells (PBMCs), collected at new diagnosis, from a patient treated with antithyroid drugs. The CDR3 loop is CASSQGASRQAKEVYNEQFF. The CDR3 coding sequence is TGTGCCAGCAGCCAAGGGGCCTCCCGGCAGGCGAAAGAGGTCTACAATGAGCAGTTCTTC.